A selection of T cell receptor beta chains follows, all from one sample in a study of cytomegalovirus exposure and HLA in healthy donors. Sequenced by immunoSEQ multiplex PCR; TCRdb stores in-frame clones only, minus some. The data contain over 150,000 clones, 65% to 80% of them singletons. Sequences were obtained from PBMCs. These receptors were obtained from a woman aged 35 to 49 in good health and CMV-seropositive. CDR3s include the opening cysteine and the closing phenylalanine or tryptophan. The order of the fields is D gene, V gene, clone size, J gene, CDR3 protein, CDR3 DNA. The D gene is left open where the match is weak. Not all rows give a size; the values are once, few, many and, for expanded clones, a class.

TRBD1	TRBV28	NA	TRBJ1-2	CASSFRQGHYGYTF	TGTGCCAGCAGTTTTCGACAGGGTCACTATGGCTACACCTTC
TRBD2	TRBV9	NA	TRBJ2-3	CASSGVAGARTSTDTQYF	TGTGCCAGCAGCGGGGTAGCGGGGGCCCGAACTAGCACAGATACGCAGTATTTT
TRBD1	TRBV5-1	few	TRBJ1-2	CASSGGQGHGYTF	TGCGCCAGCAGCGGAGGACAGGGCCATGGCTACACCTTC
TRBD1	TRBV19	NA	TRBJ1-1	CASSMGTGRTEAFF	TGTGCCAGTAGTATGGGGACAGGGCGGACTGAAGCTTTCTTT
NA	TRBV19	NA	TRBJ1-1	CASSIGKEGTEAFF	TGTGCCAGTAGTATAGGTAAGGAGGGCACTGAAGCTTTCTTT
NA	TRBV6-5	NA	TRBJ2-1	CASRYRRDNEQFF	TGTGCCAGCAGGTATAGGCGGGACAATGAGCAGTTCTTC
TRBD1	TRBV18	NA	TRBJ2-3	CASSPGGQGRTDTQYF	TGTGCCAGCTCACCCGGCGGACAGGGGAGGACAGATACGCAGTATTTT
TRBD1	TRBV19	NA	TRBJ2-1	CASSISPGQGYNEQFF	TGTGCCAGTAGTATTTCACCGGGACAGGGTTACAATGAGCAGTTCTTC
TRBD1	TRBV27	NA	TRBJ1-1	CASSFSTGITEAFF	TGTGCCAGCAGTTTTTCGACAGGGATCACTGAAGCTTTCTTT
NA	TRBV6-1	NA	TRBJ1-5	CASRPDRNSNQPQHF	TGTGCCAGCAGACCGGACAGAAACAGCAATCAGCCCCAGCATTTT
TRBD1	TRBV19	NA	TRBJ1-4	CASSTDRDGRGLNEKLFF	TGTGCCAGTAGTACTGACAGGGACGGCCGTGGGTTGAATGAAAAACTGTTTTTT
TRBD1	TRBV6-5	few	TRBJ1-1	CASSYSLPGTGSEAFF	TGTGCCAGCAGTTATTCCCTTCCCGGGACAGGGTCGGAAGCTTTCTTT
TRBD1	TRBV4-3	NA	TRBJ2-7	CASSLQGQGVYEQYF	TGCGCCAGCAGCCTTCAGGGACAGGGGGTTTACGAGCAGTACTTC
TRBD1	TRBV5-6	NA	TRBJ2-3	CASGDLDRVDTQYF	TGTGCCAGCGGAGACTTGGACAGGGTAGATACGCAGTATTTT
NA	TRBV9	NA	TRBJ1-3	CASSAPGGRNTIYF	TGTGCCAGCAGCGCCCCAGGAGGGCGAAACACCATATATTTT
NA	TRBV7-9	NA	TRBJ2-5	CASSVRERETQYF	TGTGCCAGCAGCGTCCGGGAGCGAGAGACCCAGTACTTC
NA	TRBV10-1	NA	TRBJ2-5	CASSECRIGETQYF	TGCGCCAGCAGTGAGTGCAGGATCGGAGAGACCCAGTACTTC
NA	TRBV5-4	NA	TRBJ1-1	CASSLDATMNTEAFF	TGTGCCAGCAGCTTGGACGCGACAATGAACACTGAAGCTTTCTTT
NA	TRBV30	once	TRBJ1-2	CAWSPDLTDRGYTF	TGTGCCTGGAGTCCTGACCTGACAGACAGGGGCTACACCTTC
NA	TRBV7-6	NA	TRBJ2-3	CASSSGLFGTDTQYF	TGTGCCAGCAGCTCCGGACTGTTTGGCACAGATACGCAGTATTTT
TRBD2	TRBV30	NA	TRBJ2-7	CAWSTNTGLADYEQYF	TGTGCCTGGAGTACCAATACGGGACTAGCGGATTACGAGCAGTACTTC
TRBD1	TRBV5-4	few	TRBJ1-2	CASSPQTPGQMNYGYTF	TGTGCCAGCAGCCCCCAAACACCGGGACAGATGAACTATGGCTACACCTTC
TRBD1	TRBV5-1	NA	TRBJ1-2	CATYPGQGNYGYTF	TGCGCCACCTACCCGGGACAGGGGAACTATGGCTACACCTTC
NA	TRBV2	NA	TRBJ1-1	CASTSGNRAFTEAFF	TGTGCCAGCACTTCGGGCAACAGGGCTTTCACTGAAGCTTTCTTT
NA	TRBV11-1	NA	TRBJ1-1	CASSFFRGLLNTEAFF	TGTGCCAGCAGCTTTTTCAGGGGTCTATTGAACACTGAAGCTTTCTTT
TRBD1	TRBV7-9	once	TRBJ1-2	CASSPYWTGSDYGYTF	TGTGCCAGCAGCCCTTACTGGACAGGGTCTGACTATGGCTACACCTTC
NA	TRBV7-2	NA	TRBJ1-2	CASSQRGRASGGYTF	TGTGCCAGCAGCCAACGGGGGAGGGCCTCCGGGGGCTACACCTTC
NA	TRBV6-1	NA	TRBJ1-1	CASSELGGAFF	TGTGCCAGCAGTGAACTCGGAGGGGCTTTCTTT
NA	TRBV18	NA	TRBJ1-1	CASSVQGMNTEAFF	TGTGCCAGCTCAGTACAGGGAATGAACACTGAAGCTTTCTTT
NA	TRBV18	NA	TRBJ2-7	CASSPFDGDGEQYF	TGTGCCAGCTCACCTTTCGACGGAGATGGCGAGCAGTACTTC
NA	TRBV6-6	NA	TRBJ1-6	CASSYSGLIESPLHF	TGTGCCAGCAGTTACAGCGGGTTAATAGAGTCACCCCTCCACTTT
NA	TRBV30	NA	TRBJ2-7	CAWSVLGLGEQYF	TGTGCCTGGAGTGTATTGGGGCTGGGCGAGCAGTACTTC
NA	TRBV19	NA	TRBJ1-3	CASSSPGRAGNTIYF	TGTGCCAGTAGCTCTCCGGGGAGAGCTGGAAACACCATATATTTT
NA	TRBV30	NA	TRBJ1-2	CAWSVGRYGYTF	TGTGCCTGGAGTGTTGGGCGCTATGGCTACACCTTC
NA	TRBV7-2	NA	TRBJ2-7	CASTLPGAYEQYF	TGTGCCAGCACCCTCCCGGGGGCCTACGAGCAGTACTTC
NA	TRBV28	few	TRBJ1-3	CASSFRGGNTIYF	TGTGCCAGCAGCTTCAGGGGAGGAAACACCATATATTTT
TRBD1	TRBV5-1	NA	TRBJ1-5	CASSFTGGENQPQHF	TGCGCCAGCAGCTTTACAGGGGGCGAGAATCAGCCCCAGCATTTT
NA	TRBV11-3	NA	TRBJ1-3	CASSLAQGPGNTIYF	TGTGCCAGCAGCTTAGCGCAGGGGCCTGGAAACACCATATATTTT
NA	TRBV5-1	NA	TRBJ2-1	CASSTPTGAYNEQFF	TGCGCCAGCAGCACCCCGACGGGGGCCTACAATGAGCAGTTCTTC
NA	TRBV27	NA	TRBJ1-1	CASRKDSEAFF	TGTGCCAGCAGGAAAGACAGTGAAGCTTTCTTT
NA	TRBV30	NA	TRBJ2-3	CAWVWGNTDTQYF	TGTGCCTGGGTTTGGGGCAACACAGATACGCAGTATTTT
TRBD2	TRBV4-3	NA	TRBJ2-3	CASSQEPSGGAADTQYF	TGCGCCAGCAGCCAAGAGCCTAGCGGGGGGGCCGCAGATACGCAGTATTTT
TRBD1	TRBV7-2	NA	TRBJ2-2	CASSAQGASGELFF	TGTGCCAGCAGCGCCCAGGGGGCGTCCGGGGAGCTGTTTTTT
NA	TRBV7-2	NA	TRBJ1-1	CASSTSKGRREAFF	TGTGCCAGCAGCACCTCTAAGGGGCGCCGAGAAGCTTTCTTT
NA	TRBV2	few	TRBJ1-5	CASSERGSFYQPQHF	TGTGCCAGCAGTGAACGGGGGTCTTTCTATCAGCCCCAGCATTTT
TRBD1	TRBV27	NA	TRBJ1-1	CASSPRGDTEAFF	TGTGCCAGCAGTCCCAGGGGGGACACTGAAGCTTTCTTT
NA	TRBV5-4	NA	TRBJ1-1	CASSLNHHQDTEAFF	TGTGCCAGCAGCTTAAACCACCATCAGGACACTGAAGCTTTCTTT
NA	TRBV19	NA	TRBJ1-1	CASRPQGNGNTEAFF	TGTGCCAGTAGGCCACAGGGTAATGGGAACACTGAAGCTTTCTTT
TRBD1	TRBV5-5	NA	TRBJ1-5	CASSSIQGAGNQPQHF	TGTGCCAGCAGCTCTATACAGGGGGCGGGCAATCAGCCCCAGCATTTT
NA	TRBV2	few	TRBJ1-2	CASRYRVNYGYTF	TGTGCCAGCAGGTACAGGGTTAACTATGGCTACACCTTC
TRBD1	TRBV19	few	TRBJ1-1	CASTIPGTGTTEAFF	TGTGCCAGTACGATCCCCGGGACAGGGACAACTGAAGCTTTCTTT
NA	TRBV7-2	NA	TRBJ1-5	CASSSRGGDQPQHF	TGTGCCAGCAGCTCCCGGGGAGGGGACCAGCCCCAGCATTTT
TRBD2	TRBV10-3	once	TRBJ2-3	CAIGALAGDTQYF	TGTGCCATCGGAGCCCTAGCGGGAGATACGCAGTATTTT
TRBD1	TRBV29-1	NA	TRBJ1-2	CSVGRDSNYGYTF	TGCAGCGTTGGTCGGGACAGTAACTATGGCTACACCTTC